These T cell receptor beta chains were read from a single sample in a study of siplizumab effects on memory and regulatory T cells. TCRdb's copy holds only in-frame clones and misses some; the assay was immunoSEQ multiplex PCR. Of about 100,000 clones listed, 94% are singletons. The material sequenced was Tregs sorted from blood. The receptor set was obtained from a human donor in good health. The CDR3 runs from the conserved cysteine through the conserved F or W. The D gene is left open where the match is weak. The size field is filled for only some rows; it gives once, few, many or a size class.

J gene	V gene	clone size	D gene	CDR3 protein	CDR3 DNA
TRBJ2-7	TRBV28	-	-	CASSSPLGVAEQYF	TGTGCCAGCAGTTCCCCTTTGGGGGTGGCGGAGCAGTACTTC
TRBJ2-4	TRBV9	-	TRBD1	CASSVTTGGINIQYF	TGTGCCAGCAGCGTAACAACAGGGGGGATAAACATTCAGTACTTC
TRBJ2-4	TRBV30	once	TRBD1	CAWGQGKNIQYF	TGTGCCTGGGGACAGGGGAAAAACATTCAGTACTTC
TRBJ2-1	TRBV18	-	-	CASSPPGRTAGYNEQFF	TGTGCCAGCTCGCCCCCGGGGAGAACAGCTGGATACAATGAGCAGTTCTTC
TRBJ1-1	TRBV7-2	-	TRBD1	CASSSRTGVNTEAFF	TGTGCCAGCAGCTCGAGGACAGGAGTCAACACTGAAGCTTTCTTT
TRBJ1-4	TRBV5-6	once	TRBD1	CASSSDRGQFNEKLFF	TGTGCCAGCAGCTCGGACAGGGGGCAATTTAATGAAAAACTGTTTTTT
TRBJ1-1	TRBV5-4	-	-	CASSPGGQRMNTEAFF	TGTGCCAGCAGCCCGGGGGGGCAGCGGATGAACACTGAAGCTTTCTTT
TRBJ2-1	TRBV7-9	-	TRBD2	CASSFGGWNEQFF	TGTGCCAGCAGCTTCGGGGGGTGGAATGAGCAGTTCTTC
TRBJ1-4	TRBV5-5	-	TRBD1	CASSSGTVNEKLFF	TGTGCCAGCAGCTCCGGGACAGTGAATGAAAAACTGTTTTTT
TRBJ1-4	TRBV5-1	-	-	CASSLAGNNEKLFF	TGCGCCAGCAGCTTGGCCGGGAACAATGAAAAACTGTTTTTT
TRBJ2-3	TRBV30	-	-	CAWSPSGTDTQYF	TGTGCCTGGAGTCCGTCCGGCACAGATACGCAGTATTTT
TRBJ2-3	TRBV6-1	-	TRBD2	CASRGPGGKRDTQYF	TGTGCCAGCAGGGGACCGGGAGGGAAAAGGGATACGCAGTATTTT
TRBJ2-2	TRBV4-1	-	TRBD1	CASRWGQGSNTGELFF	TGCGCCAGCAGATGGGGACAGGGATCGAACACCGGGGAGCTGTTTTTT
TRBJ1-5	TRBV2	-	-	CASRRGTLGPQHF	TGTGCCAGCAGGAGGGGGACCCTCGGGCCCCAGCATTTT
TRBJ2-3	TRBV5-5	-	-	CASSLITDTQYF	TGTGCCAGCAGCTTAATCACAGATACGCAGTATTTT
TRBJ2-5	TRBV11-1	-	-	CASSLLQTQYF	TGTGCCAGCAGCTTGCTACAGACCCAGTACTTC
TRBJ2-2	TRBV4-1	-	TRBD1	CASSQRPLKIDRGDTGELFF	TGCGCCAGCAGCCAACGACCCCTGAAAATCGACAGGGGGGACACCGGGGAGCTGTTTTTT
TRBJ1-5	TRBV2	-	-	CASSELTVRNQPQHF	TGTGCCAGCAGTGAATTGACAGTCCGCAATCAGCCCCAGCATTTT
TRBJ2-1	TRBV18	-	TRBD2	CASSLAESYNEQFF	TGTGCCAGCTCCCTAGCGGAGTCCTACAATGAGCAGTTCTTC
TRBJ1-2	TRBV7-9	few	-	CASRDVGGYTF	TGTGCCAGCCGCGATGTGGGCGGCTACACCTTC
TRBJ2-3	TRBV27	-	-	CASNWGGANTQYF	TGTGCCAGCAACTGGGGAGGAGCAAATACGCAGTATTTT
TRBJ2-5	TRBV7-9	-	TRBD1	CASSLQGASETQYF	TGTGCCAGCAGCTTACAGGGGGCTTCAGAGACCCAGTACTTC
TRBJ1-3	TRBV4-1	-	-	CASSQVLLDTIYF	TGCGCCAGCAGCCAAGTACTGTTGGACACCATATATTTT
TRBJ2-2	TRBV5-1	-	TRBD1	CASRLWPGQGAGELFF	TGCGCCAGCAGATTATGGCCGGGACAGGGGGCCGGGGAGCTGTTTTTT
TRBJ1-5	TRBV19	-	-	CASSIGQLRSAAQHF	TGTGCCAGTAGTATAGGGCAGCTTCGATCAGCGGCCCAGCATTTT
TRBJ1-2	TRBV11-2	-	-	CASSLAGDFYGYTF	TGTGCCAGCAGCTTAGCAGGGGACTTCTATGGCTACACCTTC